The sequence of this T cell receptor (beta chain) was determined in a study of CD8+CD57+ T cells in acquired aplastic anemia. Study-wide findings and caveats: Patients and controls shared twenty-nine CD8+ CDR3 sequences. Patient and control CD8+ Simpson's diversity was not significantly different.

Only patients with CD8+CD57+ cell expansion on flow cytometry were chosen for sequencing. There was no therapy given to any patient before the blood sampling took place. TCR beta VDJ and CDR3 were profiled, and genomic DNA was the template. TCRdb reprocessed the reads via MiXCR and lists one record per CDR3 protein. The sample carries around 190,000 distinct CDR3 sequences, around 50% recorded once. The V gene's germline CDR1 is KGHDR and CDR2 SFDVKD. V was shortened by 5 bases and J by 4 bases, with 19 bases between the two germline ends. The CDR3 runs 16 residues. On this clonotype itself: Antigen unknown.

The chain has TRBV24-1 and TRBJ1-2; D gene uncertain. This TCR came from a human donor with aplastic anemia. The material sequenced was sorted CD4+, CD8+, or CD8+CD57+ T cells (not recorded which) from PBMCs. CDR3 DNA sequence: TGTGCCACCAGTGGCCCCCTGCGGAGACAATCCTATGGCTACACCTTC. Its protein product is CATSGPLRRQSYGYTF.